A single sample gave rise to the 16 T cell receptor beta chains below, sequenced in a study of CD8+ T cells in alopecia areata. Investigators isolated RNA and reverse transcribed it into cDNA to act as the sequencing template. Method: immunoSEQ multiplex PCR; TCRdb's copy keeps in-frame clones and lacks some. Of roughly 150,000 clones in the sample, approximately 60% are singletons; the top ten hold approximately 4.3%. Sequencing used CD4+ T cells sorted from blood. These TCRs come from a human donor in good health.

The chain couples TRBV6-5 to TRBJ2-3; D unresolved. The CDR3 sequence is 14 residues long. The germline V gene encodes CDR1 MNHEY and CDR2 SVGAGI. V was trimmed by 2 bases and J by 1 base, leaving 7 bases between them. CDR3 DNA: TGTGCCAGCAGTTACGACTGGCGCACAGATACGCAGTATTTT. Protein sequence: CASSYDWRTDTQYF.

This clone was counted between two and nine times. The chain has TRBV29-1 and TRBJ1-2; unclear D gene. V lost 5 bases and J lost 3, with 7 bases in between. The CDR3 contains 11 residues. In germline, CDR1 is SQVTM, CDR2 ANQGSEA. CDR3 sequence reads: CSVKPHYGYTF. The DNA for the CDR3 is TGCAGCGTTAAACCCCACTATGGCTACACCTTC.

V usage is TRBV29-1 and J usage is TRBJ2-3; TRBD1 or TRBD2 may be the D gene (5 bases each). This CDR3 contains 14 residues. CDR1 SQVTM and CDR2 ANQGSEA come from the germline V gene. Trimming removed 5 bases from V and 7 bases from J, with 19 bases in between. For the CDR3, the DNA is TGCAGCGTTTTGGGGGTTAGGTCGGTAAATACGCAGTATTTT. Amino acid sequence: CSVLGVRSVNTQYF.

A few counts support this clone. The genes are TRBV28 and TRBJ2-6; D is tentatively TRBD1 or TRBD2 (6 bases each). Trimming removed 7 bases from V and 2 bases from J, with 18 bases in between. Germline loops: CDR1 MDHEN, CDR2 SYDVKM. The CDR3 contains 17 residues. The CDR3, as DNA: TGTGCCAGCACCCGGGGTTGGGGGGCGCCTGGGGCCAACGTCCTGACTTTC. It encodes CASTRGWGAPGANVLTF.

As DNA, the CDR3 is TGTGCCAGCTCACGGGCAGATCCCCCGTTCTTC. This sequence encodes CASSRADPPFF. The rearrangement links TRBV18 to TRBJ2-1; no clear D. The germline CDR1 and CDR2 sequences are KGHSH and LQKENI. Trimming took off 4 bases at V and 15 bases at J, with 13 bases between the two ends. The CDR3 consists of 11 residues. Combining the CDR3 with reference TRBV18 and TRBJ2-1 gives the whole variable domain NAGVMQNPRHLVRRRGQEARLRCSPMKGHSHVYWYRQLPEEGLKFMVYLQKENIIDESGMPKERFSAEFPKEGPSILRIQQVVRGDSAAYFCASSRADPPFFGPGTRLTVL.

This chain uses TRBV9 with TRBJ2-5; D unresolved. The CDR3 is 13 amino acids. Between the trimmed V and J ends, which lost 4 bases and 3 bases, there was a span of 10 bases. Germline CDR1 is SGDLS and CDR2 is YYNGEE. The CDR3 coding sequence is TGTGCCAGCAGCAAGTGGACGGAAGAGACCCAGTACTTC. This translates into CASSKWTEETQYF.

The chain carries TRBV29-1 and TRBJ2-5, with unresolved D. This CDR3 comprises 14 residues. Germline CDR1 reads SQVTM; CDR2 reads ANQGSEA. With 1 base removed from V and 0 bases from J, the gap between germline ends came to 9 bases. As DNA, the CDR3 is TGCAGCGTTGAAGTCGTAAAGGACCAAGAGACCCAGTACTTC. It is translated as CSVEVVKDQETQYF.

The rearrangement uses TRBV30 and TRBJ1-1, with D hard to call. The CDR3 is made up of 13 amino acids. Germline CDR1 reads GTSNPN; CDR2 reads SVGIG (reference sequence). Trimming removed 1 base at V and 0 bases at J, with 6 bases between. In DNA form, the CDR3 reads TGTGCCTGGAGTGGACACCTGAACACTGAAGCTTTCTTT. Residues: CAWSGHLNTEAFF.

This clone turned up a few times. The chain carries TRBV10-3 and TRBJ1-1, with TRBD1 matching over 7 bases. After removal of 6 bases from V and 2 bases from J, the junction contained 3 bases not matched to a gene. This CDR3 has 13 residues. Germline lookup yields CDR1 ENHRY and CDR2 SYGVKD. CDR3 sequence (DNA): TGTGCCATCAGCGACAGGGAAAACACTGAAGCTTTCTTT. Translation: CAISDRENTEAFF.

This clone was detected a few times. This chain uses TRBV4-1 with TRBJ2-7; 9 nucleotides agree with TRBD2. CDR3 length: 16 amino acids. After removal of 3 bases from V and 4 bases from J, the junction contained 10 bases not matched to a gene. Germline CDR1 is MGHRA and CDR2 is YSYEKL. CDR3 region: CASSHQLREGRYEQYF. The CDR3 DNA is TGCGCCAGCAGCCACCAGTTGCGGGAGGGCAGGTACGAGCAGTACTTC.

J is TRBJ2-5 and V is TRBV5-1, with D possibly TRBD2 on 6 matching bases. V lost 4 bases and J lost 4, with 14 bases in between. There are 14 residues in the CDR3. Germline V gene lookup returns CDR1 SGHRS and CDR2 YFSETQ. CDR3 region: CASSRNSEGETQYF. The DNA for the CDR3 is TGCGCCAGCAGCCGGAACTCGGAGGGAGAGACCCAGTACTTC.

The gene calls are TRBV7-9 and TRBJ2-2, with D uncertain. Germline V gene lookup returns CDR1 SEHNR and CDR2 FQNEAQ (reference sequence). The CDR3 runs 15 residues. Trimming shortened V by 10 bases and J by 4 bases, and 19 bases separated the two germline ends. CDR3 coding DNA: TGTGCCATCAAAAAGGTCCCCCCAAGCACCGGGGAGCTGTTTTTT. Protein sequence: CAIKKVPPSTGELFF. The whole variable domain, remainder taken from reference TRBV7-9 and TRBJ2-2, is DTGVSQNPRHKITKRGQNVTFRCDPISEHNRLYWYRQTLGQGPEFLTYFQNEAQLEKSRLLSDRFSAERPKGSFSTLEIQRTEQGDSAMYLCAIKKVPPSTGELFFGEGSRLTVL.

In this sample, this clone turned up once. This chain connects TRBV6-5 to TRBJ2-3; 9 bases line up with TRBD1. CDR3 size: 15 residues. CDR1 is MNHEY and CDR2 is SVGAGI in the germline V gene. V was clipped by 6 bases and J by 4 bases; unmatched bases: 8. CDR3 bases: TGTGCCAGCAGAGCCACCGGGACAGGGCCAGATACGCAGTATTTT. It yields the protein CASRATGTGPDTQYF.

J is TRBJ2-3 and V is TRBV11-2; 9 bases match TRBD1. This CDR3 region has 17 residues. J lost 1 base, V lost 5 bases, and 10 bases had no gene match. Germline lookup yields CDR1 SGHAT and CDR2 FQNNGV. The CDR3 reads CASSLRPGQGRTDTQYF. CDR3 DNA: TGTGCCAGCAGCCTTAGACCGGGACAGGGCCGCACAGATACGCAGTATTTT.

The rearrangement joins TRBV18 to TRBJ1-3; D ambiguous. Per the germline V gene, CDR1 is KGHSH and CDR2 is LQKENI. The CDR3 has 12 amino acids. Trimming pared 6 bases from V and 7 bases from J, leaving 10 bases between. The CDR3 DNA sequence: TGTGCCAGCTCCCTAGACGGGAACACCATATATTTT. Translated: CASSLDGNTIYF.

This chain connects TRBV19 to TRBJ2-6; TRBD1 or TRBD2 may be the D gene (5 bases each). The CDR3 spans 15 residues. Germline V gene lookup returns CDR1 LNHDA and CDR2 SQIVND (reference sequence). With 6 bases removed from V and 4 bases from J, the gap between germline ends came to 13 bases. The CDR3 sequence is CASRFGGAGANVLTF. The CDR3 nucleotides read TGTGCCAGTAGATTTGGGGGTGCGGGGGCCAACGTCCTGACTTTC.